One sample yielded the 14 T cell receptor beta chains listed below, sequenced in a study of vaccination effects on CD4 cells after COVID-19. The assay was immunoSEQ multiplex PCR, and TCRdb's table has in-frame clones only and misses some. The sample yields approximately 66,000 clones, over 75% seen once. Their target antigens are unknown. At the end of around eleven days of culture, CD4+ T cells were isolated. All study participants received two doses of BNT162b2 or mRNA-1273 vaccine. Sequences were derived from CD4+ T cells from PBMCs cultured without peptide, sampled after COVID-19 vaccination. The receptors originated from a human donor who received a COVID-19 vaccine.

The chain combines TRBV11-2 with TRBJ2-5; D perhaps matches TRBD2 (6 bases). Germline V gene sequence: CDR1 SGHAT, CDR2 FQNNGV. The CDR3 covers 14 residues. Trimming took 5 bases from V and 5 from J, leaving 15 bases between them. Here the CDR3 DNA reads TGTGCCAGCAGCCCTCGGCGGGGCGGGGAGACCCAGTACTTC. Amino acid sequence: CASSPRRGGETQYF.

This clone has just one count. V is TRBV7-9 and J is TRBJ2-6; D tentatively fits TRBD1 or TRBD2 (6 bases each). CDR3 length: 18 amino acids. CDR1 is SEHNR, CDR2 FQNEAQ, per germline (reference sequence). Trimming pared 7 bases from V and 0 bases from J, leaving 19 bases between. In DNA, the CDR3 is TGTGCCAGCACGAAATGGGGGGCCTCCAGCTCTGGGGCCAACGTCCTGACTTTC. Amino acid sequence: CASTKWGASSSGANVLTF.

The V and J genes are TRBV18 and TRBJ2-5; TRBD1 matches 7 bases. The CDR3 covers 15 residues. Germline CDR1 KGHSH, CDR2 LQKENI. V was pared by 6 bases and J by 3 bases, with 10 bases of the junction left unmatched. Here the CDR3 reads CASSPPGQRKETQYF. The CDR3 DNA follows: TGTGCCAGCTCGCCTCCGGGACAGCGGAAAGAGACCCAGTACTTC.

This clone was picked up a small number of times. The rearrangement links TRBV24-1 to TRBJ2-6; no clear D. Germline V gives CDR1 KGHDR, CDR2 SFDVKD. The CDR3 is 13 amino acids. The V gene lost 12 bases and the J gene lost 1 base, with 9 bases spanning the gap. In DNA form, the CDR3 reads TGTGCCTCTTCCCCTTCTGGGGCCAACGTCCTGACTTTC. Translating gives CASSPSGANVLTF.

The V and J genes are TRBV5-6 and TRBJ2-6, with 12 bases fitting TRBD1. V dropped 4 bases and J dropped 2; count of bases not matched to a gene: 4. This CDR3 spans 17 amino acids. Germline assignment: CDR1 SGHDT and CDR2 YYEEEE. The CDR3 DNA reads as TGTGCCAGCAGCGGGACAGGGGGCGTTACTGGGGCCAACGTCCTGACTTTC. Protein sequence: CASSGTGGVTGANVLTF. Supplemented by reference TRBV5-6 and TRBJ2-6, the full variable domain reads DAGVTQSPTHLIKTRGQQVTLRCSPKSGHDTVSWYQQALGQGPQFIFQYYEEEERQRGNFPDRFSGHQFPNYSSELNVNALLLGDSALYLCASSGTGGVTGANVLTFGAGSRLTVL.

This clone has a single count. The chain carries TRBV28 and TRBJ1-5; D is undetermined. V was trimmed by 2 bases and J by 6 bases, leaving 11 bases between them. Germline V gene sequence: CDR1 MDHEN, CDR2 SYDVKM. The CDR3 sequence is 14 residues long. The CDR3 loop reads CASSLELSSQPQHF. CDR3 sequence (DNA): TGTGCCAGCAGTTTAGAGCTATCTAGTCAGCCCCAGCATTTT.

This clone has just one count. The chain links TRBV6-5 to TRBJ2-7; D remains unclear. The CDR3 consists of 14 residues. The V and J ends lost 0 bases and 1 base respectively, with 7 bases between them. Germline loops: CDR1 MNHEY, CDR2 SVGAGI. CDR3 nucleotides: TGTGCCAGCAGTTACTCGAGGAGTTCCTACGAGCAGTACGTC. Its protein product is CASSYSRSSYEQYV.

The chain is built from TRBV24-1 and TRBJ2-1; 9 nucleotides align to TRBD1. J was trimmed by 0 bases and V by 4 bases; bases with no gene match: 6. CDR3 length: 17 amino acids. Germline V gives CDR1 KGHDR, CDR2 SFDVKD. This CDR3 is CATSDHRDRVSYNEQFF. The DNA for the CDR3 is TGTGCCACCAGTGACCACCGGGACAGGGTCTCCTACAATGAGCAGTTCTTC.

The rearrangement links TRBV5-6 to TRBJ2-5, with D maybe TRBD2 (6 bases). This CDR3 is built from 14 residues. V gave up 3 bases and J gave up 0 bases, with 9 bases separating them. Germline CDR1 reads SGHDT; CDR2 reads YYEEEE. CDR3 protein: CASSSLAYQETQYF. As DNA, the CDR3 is TGTGCCAGCAGCTCACTAGCTTACCAAGAGACCCAGTACTTC.

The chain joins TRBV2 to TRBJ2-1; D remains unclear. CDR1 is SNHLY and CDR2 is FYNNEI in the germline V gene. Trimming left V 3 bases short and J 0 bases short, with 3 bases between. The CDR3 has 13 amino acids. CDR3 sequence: CASSDNSYNEQFF. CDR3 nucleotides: TGTGCCAGCAGTGACAACTCCTACAATGAGCAGTTCTTC. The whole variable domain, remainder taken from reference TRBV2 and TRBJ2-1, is EPEVTQTPSHQVTQMGQEVILRCVPISNHLYFYWYRQILGQKVEFLVSFYNNEISEKSEIFDDQFSVERPDGSNFTLKIRSTKLEDSAMYFCASSDNSYNEQFFGPGTRLTVL.

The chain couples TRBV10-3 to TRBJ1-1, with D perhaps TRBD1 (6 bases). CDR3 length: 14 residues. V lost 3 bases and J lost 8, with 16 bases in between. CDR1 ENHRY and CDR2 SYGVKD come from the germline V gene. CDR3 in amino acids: CAISEVGGTTEAFF. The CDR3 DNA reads TGTGCCATCAGTGAAGTGGGGGGCACGACAGAAGCTTTCTTT.

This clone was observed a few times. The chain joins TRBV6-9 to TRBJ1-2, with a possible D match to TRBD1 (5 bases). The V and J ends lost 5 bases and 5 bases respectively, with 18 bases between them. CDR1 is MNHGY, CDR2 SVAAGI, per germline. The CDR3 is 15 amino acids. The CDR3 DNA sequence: TGTGCCAGCAGTCCATTAACAGGTTCCCATTATGGCTACACCTTC. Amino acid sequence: CASSPLTGSHYGYTF.

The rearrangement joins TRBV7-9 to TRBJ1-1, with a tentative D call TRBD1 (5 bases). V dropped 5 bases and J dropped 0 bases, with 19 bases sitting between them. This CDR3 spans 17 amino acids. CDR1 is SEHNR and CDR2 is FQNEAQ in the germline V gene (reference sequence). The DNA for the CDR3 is TGTGCCAGCAGCGGGGGTATCGTAGGGGCTATGAACACTGAAGCTTTCTTT. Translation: CASSGGIVGAMNTEAFF.

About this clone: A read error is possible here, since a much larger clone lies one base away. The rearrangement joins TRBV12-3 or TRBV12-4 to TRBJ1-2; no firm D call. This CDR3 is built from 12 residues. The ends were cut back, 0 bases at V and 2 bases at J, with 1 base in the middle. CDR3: CASSLANYGYTF. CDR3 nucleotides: TGTGCCAGCAGTTTAGCGAACTATGGCTACACCTTC.